The sequence of this T cell receptor beta chain was determined in a study of molecular identifiers for immune sequencing clone quantification. Study information: Five portions were made in replicates from RNA of about 21,000 or 97,000 naive CD8 cells, and four underwent sequencing.

This clonotype was observed many times. No antigen is known for it. Study outcomes and limitations: For effector cells, clones above 20 RNA copies held over 99% of molecules; for naive cells, under 1%.

Germline V lookup: CDR1 SGHVS, CDR2 FNYEAQ. This CDR3 comprises 14 residues. Deletions cut 7 bases from V and 0 bases from J, with 12 bases between. TCRdb passed the PCR reads through MiXCR, listing each CDR3 protein once. The table has about 320,000 distinct CDR3 sequences, roughly 24% seen once. Libraries used roughly 20,000 to 1,000,000 sorted naive CD8 T cells and 10%, 30% or 50% RNA input. When naive CD8 T cells were sorted, they were gated as CD8+CD4-CCR7+CD45RA+. This TCR was recovered from a human donor in good health. Some libraries in this study had Jurkat cell RNA spiked in. The rearrangement links TRBV7-6 to TRBJ1-1; D perhaps matches TRBD1 (5 bases). Sequenced input: naive CD8+ T cells from blood, with Jurkat cell RNA spiked in. The subset here: FACS-sorted CD8+CD4-CCR7+CD45RA+ naive T cells. The CDR3 sequence is CASTATDMNTEAFF. As DNA, the CDR3 is TGTGCCAGCACCGCGACAGATATGAACACTGAAGCTTTCTTT.